The 14 T cell receptor beta chains below all came from one sample that was sequenced in a study of blood T cells in healthy people across ages. Primed by a sample-barcoded 5' primer and a J-beta primer mix, a second PCR proceeded for about 6 to 12 cycles. TCRdb reprocessed the 5' RACE reads with MiXCR, giving one entry per CDR3 protein. The sample records fewer than 800,000 distinct CDR3 sequences, approximately 29% being singletons. Sequenced input: blood. These receptors all stem from a woman of 80 years or more in good health.

This clonotype was seen at least ten times. The rearrangement uses TRBV9 and TRBJ2-1, with 10 bases that match TRBD2. The germline CDR1 and CDR2 sequences are SGDLS and YYNGEE. The CDR3 loop spans 16 amino acids. Unmatched junction bases numbered 7, after V lost 0 bases and J lost 7 bases. The CDR3 nucleotides read TGTGCCAGCAGCGTAGTGTCCAGCGGGGGGGAGAATGAGCAGTTCTTC. Protein sequence: CASSVVSSGGENEQFF.

This clonotype was counted at least ten times. V and J are TRBV7-2 and TRBJ2-7, with unresolved D. This CDR3 has 13 residues. V gave up 3 bases and J gave up 5 bases, with 11 bases separating them. Germline assignment: CDR1 SGHTA and CDR2 FQGNSA. The CDR3 loop reads CASSFRQSNEQYF. The CDR3 DNA sequence: TGTGCCAGCAGCTTCCGACAAAGCAACGAGCAGTACTTC.

This clonotype was recorded a few times. The CDR3 DNA follows: TGTGCCAGTAGTCCCATTGCCCGGGGAGCTTTCTTT. Protein product: CASSPIARGAFF. The chain links TRBV19 to TRBJ1-1; no clear D gene. The germline gives CDR1 LNHDA, CDR2 SQIVND (reference sequence). The V end lost 5 bases, the J end lost 10 bases, and 14 bases lay between the germline ends. The CDR3 spans 12 residues.

In this sample, this clonotype turned up many times. This chain uses TRBV6-2 or TRBV6-3 with TRBJ2-7; D may be TRBD2 (5 bases). V lost 3 bases and J 6 bases, leaving 12 bases between the germline ends. The germline V gene encodes CDR1 MNHEY and CDR2 SVGEGT. The CDR3 sequence is 13 residues long. For the CDR3, the DNA is TGTGCCAGCAGTTATTTGTCGGCGGGCGAGCAGTACTTC. This sequence encodes CASSYLSAGEQYF.

In this sample, this clonotype turned up many times. V and J are TRBV12-3 or TRBV12-4 and TRBJ1-2; TRBD1 matches at 8 bases. The CDR3 consists of 13 residues. V shed 6 bases and J 8 bases; nucleotides not matched to a gene: 8. CDR3 nucleotides: TGTGCCAGCAGGACCGGGACAGGTTTCGGCTACACCTTC. Protein: CASRTGTGFGYTF.

There are a few counts of this clonotype. A much larger clone is a single base away; this may be a read error. The chain employs TRBV12-3 or TRBV12-4 and TRBJ2-7; the D gene is possibly TRBD1 (7 bases). Trimming took off 3 bases at V and 0 bases at J, with 12 bases between the two ends. This CDR3 is 15 amino acids long. CDR3 sequence: CASSFAGQRSYEQYF. CDR3 nucleotide sequence: TGTGCCAGCAGTTTTGCGGGACAGCGCTCCTACGAGCAGTACTTC.

There are a few counts of this clonotype. The chain joins TRBV30 to TRBJ1-1, with 9 nucleotides matching TRBD1. CDR1 GTSNPN and CDR2 SVGIG come from the germline V gene (reference sequence). The CDR3 consists of 18 residues. Trimming at V came to 1 base and at J to 1 base, leaving 13 bases not matched to a gene. CDR3 sequence (DNA): TGTGCCTGGAGTGCGCCGGGGACAGGGTTAGGAAGGAACACTGAAGCTTTCTTT. It yields the protein CAWSAPGTGLGRNTEAFF.

On this clonotype itself: This may arise from a read error, as a much more abundant clone is one base away. The chain employs TRBV11-1 and TRBJ2-7; no firm D call. From germline, CDR1 is SGHAT and CDR2 FQDESV (reference sequence). V shed 4 bases and J shed 5 bases, with 9 bases lying between them. The CDR3 is 12 amino acids. Written as DNA, the CDR3 is TGTGCCAGCAGCTCCCTCAGGAACGAGCAGTACTTC. This encodes CASSSLRNEQYF.

The table lists this clonotype with a few counts. The CDR3 region is CAWSSRGGEQYF. For the CDR3, the DNA is TGTGCCTGGAGTTCTCGGGGAGGCGAGCAGTACTTC. This chain links TRBV30 with TRBJ2-7; maybe TRBD2 (6 bases). The CDR3 totals 12 residues. Germline V gene data show CDR1 as GTSNPN and CDR2 as SVGIG (reference sequence). V was clipped by 2 bases and J by 6 bases, with 11 bases between them.

This clonotype was counted at least ten times. The rearrangement joins TRBV12-3 or TRBV12-4 to TRBJ2-5; possible D gene TRBD2, 6 bases. With 6 bases removed from V and 0 bases from J, the gap between germline ends came to 14 bases. The CDR3 spans 15 residues. CDR3 sequence (DNA): TGTGCCAGCAGGCCCTCCGGAGGGCACCAAGAGACCCAGTACTTC. This encodes CASRPSGGHQETQYF.

Note on this clonotype: A much larger clonotype is one base distant, so this may be a read error. CDR3 nucleotide sequence: TGCAGTGCAACCAATCCGGGACAGAGGTACTATGGCTACACCTTC. It is translated as CSATNPGQRYYGYTF. The chain has TRBV20-1 and TRBJ1-2; 7 bases agree with TRBD1. This CDR3 region has 15 residues. V lost 6 bases, J lost 3 bases, and 13 bases stayed unmatched. From germline, CDR1 is DFQATT and CDR2 SNEGSKA (reference sequence).

Notes on this clonotype: A much larger clone lies a single base off, so this may be a read error. The chain uses TRBV5-5 and TRBJ1-1; TRBD1 aligns across 8 bases. CDR3 length: 15 amino acids. The V gene end was trimmed by 4 bases and the J gene end by 1 base; junction bases not matched to a gene: 6. The V gene's germline CDR1 is SGHKS and CDR2 YYEKEE (reference sequence). The CDR3 region is CASSQTGVRNTEAFF. CDR3 bases: TGTGCCAGCAGCCAGACAGGGGTGAGGAACACTGAAGCTTTCTTT.

This clonotype was observed at least ten times. The V and J genes are TRBV20-1 and TRBJ2-7; no firm D call. The germline V gene encodes CDR1 DFQATT and CDR2 SNEGSKA (reference sequence). V gave up 0 bases and J gave up 0 bases, with 15 bases separating them. The CDR3 consists of 16 residues. The chain's CDR3 is CSARDLADLTSYEQYF. The CDR3 DNA reads as TGCAGTGCTAGAGATTTGGCGGATTTAACCTCCTACGAGCAGTACTTC.

This clonotype has more than one count but fewer than ten. This could be a read error, since a much larger clone is one nucleotide away. V and J are TRBV20-1 and TRBJ2-1, with D possibly TRBD2 on 5 matching bases. The CDR3 runs to 13 residues. Germline-derived CDR1 and CDR2 are DFQATT and SNEGSKA (reference sequence). CDR3 in DNA: TGCAGTGCCCCAGCGGACGCCTACAATGAGCGGTTCTTC. This codes for CSAPADAYNERFF.